This T cell receptor beta chain was sequenced for a study of shared T cell receptors in the human thymus. V was pared by 5 bases and J by 3 bases, with 13 bases between. CDR3 length: 14 amino acids. Germline V gene lookup returns CDR1 MDHEN and CDR2 SYDVKM. TCRdb's table, derived via immunoSEQ multiplex PCR, lists solely in-frame clones and lacks some. The sample contains some 400,000 clones, approximately 95% of which appear only once. This chain joins TRBV28 and TRBJ1-2, with D possibly TRBD1 on 6 matching bases. This sequence originates from a human donor. Sequenced: thymocytes. CDR3 amino acids: CASSPQGQDYGYTF. CDR3 coding DNA: TGTGCCAGCAGTCCGCAGGGGCAGGACTATGGCTACACCTTC.